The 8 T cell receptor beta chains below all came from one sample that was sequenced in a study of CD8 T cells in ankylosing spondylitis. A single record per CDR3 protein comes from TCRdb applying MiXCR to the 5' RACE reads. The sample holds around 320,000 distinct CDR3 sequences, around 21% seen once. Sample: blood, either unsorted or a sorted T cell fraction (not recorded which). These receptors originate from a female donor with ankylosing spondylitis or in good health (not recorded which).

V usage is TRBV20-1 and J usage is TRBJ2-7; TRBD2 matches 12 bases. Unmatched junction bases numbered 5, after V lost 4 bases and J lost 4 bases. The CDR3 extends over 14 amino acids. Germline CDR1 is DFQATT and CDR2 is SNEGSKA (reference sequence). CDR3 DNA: TGCAGTGCTACGCTAGCGGGAGGGCCTTACGAGCAGTACTTC. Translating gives CSATLAGGPYEQYF.

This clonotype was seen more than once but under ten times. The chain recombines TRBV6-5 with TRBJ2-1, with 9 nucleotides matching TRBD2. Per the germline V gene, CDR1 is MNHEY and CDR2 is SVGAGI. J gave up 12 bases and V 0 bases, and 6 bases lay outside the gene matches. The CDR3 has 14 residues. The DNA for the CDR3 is TGTGCCAGCAGTTACTCTATTCTGACTAGCGGGCAGTTCTTC. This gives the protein CASSYSILTSGQFF.

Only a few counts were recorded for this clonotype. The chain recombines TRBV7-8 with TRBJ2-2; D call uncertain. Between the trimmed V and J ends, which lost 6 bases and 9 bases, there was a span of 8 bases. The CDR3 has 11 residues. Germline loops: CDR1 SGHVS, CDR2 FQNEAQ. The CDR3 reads CASSPLRELFF. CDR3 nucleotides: TGTGCCAGCAGTCCTCTGCGGGAGCTGTTTTTT.

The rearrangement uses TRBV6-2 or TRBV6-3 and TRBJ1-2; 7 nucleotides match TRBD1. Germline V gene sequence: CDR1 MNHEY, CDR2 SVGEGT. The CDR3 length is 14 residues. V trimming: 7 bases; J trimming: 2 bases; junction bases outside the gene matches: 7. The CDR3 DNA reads TGTGCCAGCACCCGACAGGGCATGAACTATGGCTACACCTTC. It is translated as CASTRQGMNYGYTF.

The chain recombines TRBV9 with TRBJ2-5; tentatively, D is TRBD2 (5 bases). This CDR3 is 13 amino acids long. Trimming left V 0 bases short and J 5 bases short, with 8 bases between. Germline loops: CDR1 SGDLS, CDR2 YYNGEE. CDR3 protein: CASSVGAGETQYF. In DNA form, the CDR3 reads TGTGCCAGCAGCGTAGGGGCGGGCGAGACCCAGTACTTC. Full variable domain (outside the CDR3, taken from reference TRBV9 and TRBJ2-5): DSGVTQTPKHLITATGQRVTLRCSPRSGDLSVYWYQQSLDQGLQFLIQYYNGEERAKGNILERFSAQQFPDLHSELNLSSLELGDSALYFCASSVGAGETQYFGPGTRLLVL.

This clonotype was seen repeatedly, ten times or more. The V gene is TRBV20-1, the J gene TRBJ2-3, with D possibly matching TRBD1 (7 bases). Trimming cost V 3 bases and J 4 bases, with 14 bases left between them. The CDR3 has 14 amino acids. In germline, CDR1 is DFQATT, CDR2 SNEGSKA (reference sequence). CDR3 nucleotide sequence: TGCAGTGCTAGTCAGGGCAGGGGGGCAGATACGCAGTATTTT. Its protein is CSASQGRGADTQYF.

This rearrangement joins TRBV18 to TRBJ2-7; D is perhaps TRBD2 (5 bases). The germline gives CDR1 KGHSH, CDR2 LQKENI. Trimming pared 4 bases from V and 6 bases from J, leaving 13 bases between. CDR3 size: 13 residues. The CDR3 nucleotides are TGTGCCAGCTCACTGGAAAGAGGGAGCGAGCAGTACTTC. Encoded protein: CASSLERGSEQYF.

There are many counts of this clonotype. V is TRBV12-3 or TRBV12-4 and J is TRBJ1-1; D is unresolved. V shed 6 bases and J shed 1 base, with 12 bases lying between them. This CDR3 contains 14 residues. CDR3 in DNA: TGTGCCAGCAGCCAAAGTGACCGGAACACTGAAGCTTTCTTT. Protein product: CASSQSDRNTEAFF.